Below, one T cell receptor (beta chain) is given with its context. Antigen unknown. Germline V CDR1 and CDR2: SGHVS, FNYEAQ. The CDR3 sequence is 16 residues long. V gave up 2 bases and J gave up 9 bases; unmatched junction bases: 10. This sample stems from a study of naive and memory T cell subsets. The study, taken as a whole, reports: This RNA-based method may be sensitive to activation-related transcript changes.

A UMI-containing oligonucleotide was joined by 3' ligation to the TCR cDNA template. Whole-blood samples were 2 to 3 ml of peripheral blood from healthy adult volunteers. Four PCR rounds used nested alpha and beta constant region primers plus the SP2 primer. Blood and skin TCR RNA was reverse transcribed with alpha and beta constant primers. TCRdb reprocessed the 5' RACE reads with MiXCR, giving one entry per CDR3 protein. The sample comprises tens of thousands of distinct CDR3 sequences, roughly 7% of which are singletons, and 9% to 10% rests with the top ten. This chain connects TRBV7-6 to TRBJ1-3, with TRBD1 matching 10 bases. The receptor was isolated from a male donor in good health. CDR3 sequence (DNA): TGTGCCAGCAGCTTAAACCCCCGGGACAGGGGTATCACCATATATTTT. Protein sequence: CASSLNPRDRGITIYF. Full variable domain (rest looked up from reference TRBV7-6 and TRBJ1-3): GAGVSQSPRYKVTKRGQDVALRCDPISGHVSLYWYRQALGQGPEFLTYFNYEAQQDKSGLPNDRFSAERPEGSISTLTIQRTEQRDSAMYRCASSLNPRDRGITIYFGEGSWLTVV.